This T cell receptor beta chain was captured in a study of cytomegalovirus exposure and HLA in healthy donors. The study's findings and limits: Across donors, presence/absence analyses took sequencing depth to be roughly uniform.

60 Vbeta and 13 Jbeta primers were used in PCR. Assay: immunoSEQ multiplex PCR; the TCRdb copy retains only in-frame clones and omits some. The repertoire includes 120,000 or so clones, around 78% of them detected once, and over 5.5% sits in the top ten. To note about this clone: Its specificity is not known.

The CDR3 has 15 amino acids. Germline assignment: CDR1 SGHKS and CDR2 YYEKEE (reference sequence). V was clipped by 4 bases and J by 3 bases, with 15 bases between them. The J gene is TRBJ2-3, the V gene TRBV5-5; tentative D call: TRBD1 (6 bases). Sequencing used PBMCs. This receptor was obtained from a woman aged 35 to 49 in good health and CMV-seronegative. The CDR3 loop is CASSRVEGVTDTQYF. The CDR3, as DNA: TGTGCCAGCAGCCGGGTAGAGGGGGTAACAGATACGCAGTATTTT.